One T cell receptor beta chain is described in this entry. The antigen is not known. UMI-tagged 5'RACE template switching yielded the TCR beta cDNA. Reprocessing the 5' RACE reads, TCRdb reports a single entry for every CDR3 protein and omits DNA. The repertoire shows fewer than 550,000 distinct CDR3 sequences; the top ten hold 1.4%. Looked up from germline, CDR1 is SNHLY and CDR2 is FYNNEI. This CDR3 comprises 18 residues. The data derive from a study of T cells expressing NK-cell markers. Study context: Sorted T-cell subsets CD3+CD56+NKG2C+, CD3+CD56+NKG2C- and CD3+CD56-NKG2C+ were TCR beta-sequenced. Seven donors tested HCMV-seropositive and one tested seronegative among the eight sequenced.

Study results and limitations: As a fraction of CD8+ T cells, dominant NKG2C+ clonotypes reached roughly 1.0-7.5% in 5 to 7 donors.

The material sequenced was blood T cells: a sorted CD56 or NKG2C T cell subset, CD4+ or CD8+ T cells, or bulk PBMC T cells (not recorded which). V gene TRBV2 combines with J gene TRBJ1-5; no DNA is available, so the TRBD1 call from TCRdb remains unchecked. The sequence was collected from a woman between 50 and 59 years old in good health. CDR3 amino acids: CASRMGRVGGYSNQPQHF.